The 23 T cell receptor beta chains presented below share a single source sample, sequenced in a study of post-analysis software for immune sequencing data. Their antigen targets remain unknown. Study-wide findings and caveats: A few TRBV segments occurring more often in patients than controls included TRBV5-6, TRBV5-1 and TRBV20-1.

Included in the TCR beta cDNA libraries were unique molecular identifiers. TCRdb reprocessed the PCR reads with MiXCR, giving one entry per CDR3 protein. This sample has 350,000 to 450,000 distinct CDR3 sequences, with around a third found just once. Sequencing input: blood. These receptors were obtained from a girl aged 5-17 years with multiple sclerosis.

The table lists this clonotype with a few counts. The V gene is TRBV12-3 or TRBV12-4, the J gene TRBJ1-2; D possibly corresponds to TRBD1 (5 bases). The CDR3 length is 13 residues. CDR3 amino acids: CASSPGPLYGYTF. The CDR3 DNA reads TGTGCGAGCTCTCCGGGGCCACTCTATGGCTACACCTTC.

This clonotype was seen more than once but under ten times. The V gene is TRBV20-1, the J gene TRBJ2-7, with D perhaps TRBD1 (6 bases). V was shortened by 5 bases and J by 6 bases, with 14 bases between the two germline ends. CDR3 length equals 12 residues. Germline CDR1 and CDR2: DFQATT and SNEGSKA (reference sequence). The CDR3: CSAPTGRGEQYF. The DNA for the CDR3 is TGCAGTGCTCCGACAGGACGGGGCGAGCAGTACTTC.

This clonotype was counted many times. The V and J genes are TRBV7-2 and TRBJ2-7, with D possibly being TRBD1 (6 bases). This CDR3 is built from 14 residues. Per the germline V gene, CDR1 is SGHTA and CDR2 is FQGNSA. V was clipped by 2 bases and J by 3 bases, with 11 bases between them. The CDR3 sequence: CASSLSDRHYEQYF. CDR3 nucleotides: TGTGCCAGCAGCTTATCGGACAGACACTACGAGCAGTACTTC.

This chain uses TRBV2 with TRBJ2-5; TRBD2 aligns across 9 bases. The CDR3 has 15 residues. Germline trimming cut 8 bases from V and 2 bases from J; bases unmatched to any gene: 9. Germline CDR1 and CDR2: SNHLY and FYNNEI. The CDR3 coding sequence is TGTGCCAGCGGCCGGGGAGCGGGGGGACAAGAGACCCAGTACTTC. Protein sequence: CASGRGAGGQETQYF. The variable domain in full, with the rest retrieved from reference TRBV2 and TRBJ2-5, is EPEVTQTPSHQVTQMGQEVILRCVPISNHLYFYWYRQILGQKVEFLVSFYNNEISEKSEIFDDQFSVERPDGSNFTLKIRSTKLEDSAMYFCASGRGAGGQETQYFGPGTRLLVL.

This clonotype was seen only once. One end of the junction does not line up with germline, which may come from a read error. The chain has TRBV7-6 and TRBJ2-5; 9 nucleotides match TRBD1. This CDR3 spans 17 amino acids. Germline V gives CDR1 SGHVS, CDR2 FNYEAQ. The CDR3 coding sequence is TGTGCCGGCAGCTTAGTGGTCCCGACAGGGGGGCAAGAGACCCAGTACTTC. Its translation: CAGSLVVPTGGQETQYF.

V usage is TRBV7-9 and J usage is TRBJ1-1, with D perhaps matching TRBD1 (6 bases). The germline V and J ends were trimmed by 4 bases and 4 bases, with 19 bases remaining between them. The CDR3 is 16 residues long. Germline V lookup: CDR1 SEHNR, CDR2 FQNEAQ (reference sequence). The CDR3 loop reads CASSSVGQGTGTEAFF. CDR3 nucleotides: TGTGCCAGCAGCTCAGTGGGGCAGGGGACGGGCACTGAAGCTTTCTTT.

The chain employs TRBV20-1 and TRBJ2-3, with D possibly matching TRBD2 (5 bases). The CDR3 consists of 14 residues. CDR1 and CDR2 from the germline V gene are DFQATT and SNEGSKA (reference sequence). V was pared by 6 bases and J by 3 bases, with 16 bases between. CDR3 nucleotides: TGCAGTGCAGTATCCGGGGTTCAAACAGATACGCAGTATTTT. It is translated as CSAVSGVQTDTQYF.

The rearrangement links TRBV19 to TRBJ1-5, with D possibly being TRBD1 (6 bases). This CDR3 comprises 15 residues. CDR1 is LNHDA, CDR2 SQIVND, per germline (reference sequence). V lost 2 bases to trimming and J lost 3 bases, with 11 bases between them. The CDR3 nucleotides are TGTGCCAGTAGTATACGGGGGGCAGACAATCAGCCCCAGCATTTT. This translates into CASSIRGADNQPQHF.

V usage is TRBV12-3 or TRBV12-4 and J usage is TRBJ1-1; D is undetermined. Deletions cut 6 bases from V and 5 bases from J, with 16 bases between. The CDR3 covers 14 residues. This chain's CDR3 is CASRSLERSTEAFF. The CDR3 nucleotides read TGTGCCAGCAGATCCTTAGAGCGGTCGACTGAAGCTTTCTTT.

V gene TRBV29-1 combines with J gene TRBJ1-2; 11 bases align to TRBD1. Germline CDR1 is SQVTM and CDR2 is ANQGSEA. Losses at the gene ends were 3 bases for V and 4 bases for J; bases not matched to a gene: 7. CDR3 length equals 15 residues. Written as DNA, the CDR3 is TGCAGCGTTGAGACTCAGGGGACAGGGGGCTATGGCTACACCTTC. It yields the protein CSVETQGTGGYGYTF.

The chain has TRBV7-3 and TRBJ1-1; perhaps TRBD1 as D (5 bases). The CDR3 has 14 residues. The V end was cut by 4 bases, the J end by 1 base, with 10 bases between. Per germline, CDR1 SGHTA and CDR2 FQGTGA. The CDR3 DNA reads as TGTGCCAGCAGCTCCCTCGGGGGGAACACTGAAGCTTTCTTT. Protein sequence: CASSSLGGNTEAFF.

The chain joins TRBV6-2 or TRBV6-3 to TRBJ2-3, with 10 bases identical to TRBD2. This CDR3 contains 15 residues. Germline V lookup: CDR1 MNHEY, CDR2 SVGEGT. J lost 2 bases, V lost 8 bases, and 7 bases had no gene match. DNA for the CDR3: TGTGCCAGCGCATATAGCGGGGGGACCACAGATACGCAGTATTTT. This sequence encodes CASAYSGGTTDTQYF.

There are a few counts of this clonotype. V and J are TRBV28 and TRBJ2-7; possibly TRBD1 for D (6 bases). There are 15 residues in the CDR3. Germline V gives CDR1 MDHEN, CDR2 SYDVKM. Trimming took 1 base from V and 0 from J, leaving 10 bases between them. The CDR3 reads CASSLSKDSSYEQYF. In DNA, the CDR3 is TGTGCCAGCAGTTTATCAAAGGACAGCTCCTACGAGCAGTACTTC.

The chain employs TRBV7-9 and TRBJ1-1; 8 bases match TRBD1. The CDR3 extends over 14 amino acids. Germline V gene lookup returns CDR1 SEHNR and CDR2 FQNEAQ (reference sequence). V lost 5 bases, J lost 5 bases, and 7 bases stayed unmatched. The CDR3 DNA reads TGTGCCAGCAGCCCTGACAGGGGCGTAACTGAAGCTTTCTTT. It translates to CASSPDRGVTEAFF.

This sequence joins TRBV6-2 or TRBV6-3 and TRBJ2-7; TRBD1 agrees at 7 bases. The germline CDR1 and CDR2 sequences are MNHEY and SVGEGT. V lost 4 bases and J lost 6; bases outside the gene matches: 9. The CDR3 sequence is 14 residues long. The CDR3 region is CASSSPTGRGEQYF. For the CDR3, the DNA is TGTGCCAGCAGTTCTCCGACAGGGAGAGGCGAGCAGTACTTC.

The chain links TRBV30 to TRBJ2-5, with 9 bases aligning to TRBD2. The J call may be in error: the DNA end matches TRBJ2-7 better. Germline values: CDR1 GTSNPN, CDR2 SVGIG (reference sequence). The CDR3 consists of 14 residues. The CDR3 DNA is TGTGCCTGCCCGGCGGGGGGGCCTCCCTACGAGCAGTACTTC. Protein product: CACPAGGPPYEQYF.

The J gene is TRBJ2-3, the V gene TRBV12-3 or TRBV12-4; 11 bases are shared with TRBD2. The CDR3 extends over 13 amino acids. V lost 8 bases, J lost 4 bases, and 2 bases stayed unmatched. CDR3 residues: CASGSGGADTQYF. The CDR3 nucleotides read TGTGCCAGCGGTAGCGGGGGGGCAGATACGCAGTATTTT.

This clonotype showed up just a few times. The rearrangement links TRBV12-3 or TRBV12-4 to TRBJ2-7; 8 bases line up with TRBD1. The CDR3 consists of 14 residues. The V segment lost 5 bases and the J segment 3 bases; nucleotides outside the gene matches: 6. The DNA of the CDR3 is TGTGCCAGCAGTAACGGACAGGGAGGCTACGAGCAGTACTTC. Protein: CASSNGQGGYEQYF.

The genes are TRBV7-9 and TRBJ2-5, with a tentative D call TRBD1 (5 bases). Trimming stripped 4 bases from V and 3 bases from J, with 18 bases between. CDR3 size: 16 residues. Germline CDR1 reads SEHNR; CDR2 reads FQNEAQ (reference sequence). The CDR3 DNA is TGTGCCAGCAGCTACCTGGACGGTAGGGGCAAAGAGACCCAGTACTTC. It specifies CASSYLDGRGKETQYF.

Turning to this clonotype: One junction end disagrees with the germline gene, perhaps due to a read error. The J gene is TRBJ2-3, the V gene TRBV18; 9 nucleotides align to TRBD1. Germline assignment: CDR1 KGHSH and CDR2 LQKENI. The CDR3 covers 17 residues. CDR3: CSSSPTGGDRATDTQYF. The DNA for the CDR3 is TGTTCCAGCTCACCAACAGGGGGGGACAGGGCCACAGATACGCAGTATTTT.

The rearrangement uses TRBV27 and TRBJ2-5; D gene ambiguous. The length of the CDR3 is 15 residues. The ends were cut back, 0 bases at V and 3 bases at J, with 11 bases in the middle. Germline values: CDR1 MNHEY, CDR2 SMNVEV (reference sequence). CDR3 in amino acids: CASSLSSWEKETQYF. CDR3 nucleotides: TGTGCCAGCAGTTTATCATCCTGGGAAAAAGAGACCCAGTACTTC.

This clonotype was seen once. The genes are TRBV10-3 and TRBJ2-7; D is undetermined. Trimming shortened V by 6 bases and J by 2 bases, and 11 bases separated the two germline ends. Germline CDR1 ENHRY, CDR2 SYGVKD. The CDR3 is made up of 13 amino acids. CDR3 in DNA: TGTGCCATCAGCGTGGCTGGGACCTACGAGCAGTACTTC. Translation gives CAISVAGTYEQYF.

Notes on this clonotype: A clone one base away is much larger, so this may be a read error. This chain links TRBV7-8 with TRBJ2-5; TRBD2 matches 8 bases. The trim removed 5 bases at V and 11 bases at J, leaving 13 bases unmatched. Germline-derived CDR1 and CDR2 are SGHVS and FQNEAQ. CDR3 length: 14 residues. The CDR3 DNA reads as TGTGCCAGCAGCCAACGGACTAGCAGCAATGAGCAGTACTTC. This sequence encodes CASSQRTSSNEQYF. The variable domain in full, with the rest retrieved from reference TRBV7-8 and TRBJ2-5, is GAGVSQSPRYKVAKRGQDVALRCDPISGHVSLFWYQQALGQGPEFLTYFQNEAQLDKSGLPSDRFFAERPEGSVSTLKIQRTQQEDSAVYLCASSQRTSSNEQYFGPGTRLLVL.